The 21 T cell receptor beta chains reported below all come from one sample, sequenced in a study of shared T cell receptors in the human thymus. Measured with immunoSEQ multiplex PCR; TCRdb has only the in-frame clones, and not every one. Of about 380,000 clones in the sample, approximately 95% were seen once. The sample consisted of thymocytes. The receptors were sampled from a human donor.

V and J are TRBV6-5 and TRBJ2-7; TRBD1 agrees at 7 bases. Germline V gives CDR1 MNHEY, CDR2 SVGAGI. CDR3 size: 12 residues. The trim removed 6 bases at V and 5 bases at J, leaving 4 bases unmatched. The CDR3 nucleotides read TGTGCCAGCAGCTTTGACAGGGACGAGCAGTACTTC. Protein product: CASSFDRDEQYF.

The chain links TRBV19 to TRBJ2-3, with D perhaps matching TRBD2 (6 bases). The CDR3 totals 16 residues. CDR1 LNHDA and CDR2 SQIVND come from the germline V gene (reference sequence). V gave up 3 bases and J gave up 4 bases, with 17 bases separating them. CDR3 nucleotide sequence: TGTGCCAGTAGTATTGGCCCCAGATGGGAGGCAGATACGCAGTATTTT. As protein: CASSIGPRWEADTQYF.

CDR3 nucleotide sequence: TGCAGCGTTGGGGGAGGTAGTGAAGCTTTCTTT. This encodes CSVGGGSEAFF. V usage is TRBV29-1 and J usage is TRBJ1-1; D gene unclear. The CDR3 sequence is 11 residues long. The germline V and J ends were trimmed by 4 bases and 7 bases, with 10 bases remaining between them. The germline CDR1 and CDR2 sequences are SQVTM and ANQGSEA. Full variable domain (missing parts from reference TRBV29-1 and TRBJ1-1): SAVISQKPSRDICQRGTSLTIQCQVDSQVTMMFWYRQQPGQSLTLIATANQGSEATYESGFVIDKFPISRPNLTFSTLTVSNMSPEDSSIYLCSVGGGSEAFFGQGTRLTVV.

The V gene is TRBV10-3, the J gene TRBJ2-1; 12 bases match TRBD2. CDR3 length: 19 amino acids. The V segment lost 2 bases and the J segment 0 bases; nucleotides outside the gene matches: 8. Germline V CDR1 and CDR2: ENHRY, SYGVKD. The CDR3 spells CAISEPGLAGFYSYNEQFF. The CDR3 DNA reads TGTGCCATCAGTGAGCCTGGACTAGCGGGATTTTACTCCTACAATGAGCAGTTCTTC.

This chain uses TRBV9 with TRBJ2-7, with 8 bases fitting TRBD1. This CDR3 comprises 13 residues. V was pared by 4 bases and J by 5 bases, with 5 bases of the junction left unmatched. Germline V lookup: CDR1 SGDLS, CDR2 YYNGEE. CDR3 DNA: TGTGCCAGCAGCCCAGGGGGCAGAGACGAGCAGTACTTC. It translates to CASSPGGRDEQYF.

The chain links TRBV6-5 to TRBJ2-1, with TRBD2 matching over 13 bases. Germline values: CDR1 MNHEY, CDR2 SVGAGI. V was pared by 6 bases and J by 4 bases, with 3 bases of the junction left unmatched. The CDR3 consists of 15 residues. The CDR3 is CASSTSGRGYNEQFF. The DNA for the CDR3 is TGTGCCAGCAGCACTAGCGGGAGGGGTTACAATGAGCAGTTCTTC.

In the case of this clone: Other DNA variants within this sample encode the same CDR3. The gene calls are TRBV2 and TRBJ1-1; 8 nucleotides line up with TRBD1. V was pared by 3 bases and J by 1 base, with 1 base of the junction left unmatched. This CDR3 region has 14 residues. Germline V gene data show CDR1 as SNHLY and CDR2 as FYNNEI. CDR3 DNA: TGTGCCAGCAGTGACAGGGGGCCGAACACTGAAGCTTTCTTT. It translates to CASSDRGPNTEAFF.

The V and J genes are TRBV5-6 and TRBJ2-1; 12 bases fit TRBD2. V lost 0 bases, J lost 8 bases, and 3 bases stayed unmatched. The CDR3 runs to 15 residues. Germline V CDR1 and CDR2: SGHDT, YYEEEE. The CDR3, as DNA: TGTGCCAGCAGCTTGGGACTAGCGGGAGTCCATGAGCAGTTCTTC. It yields the protein CASSLGLAGVHEQFF. Using reference TRBV5-6 and TRBJ2-1 for the parts outside the CDR3, the full variable domain is DAGVTQSPTHLIKTRGQQVTLRCSPKSGHDTVSWYQQALGQGPQFIFQYYEEEERQRGNFPDRFSGHQFPNYSSELNVNALLLGDSALYLCASSLGLAGVHEQFFGPGTRLTVL.

V gene TRBV14 combines with J gene TRBJ1-1; D is undetermined. Trimming left V 4 bases short and J 4 bases short, with 10 bases between. This CDR3 region has 13 residues. From germline, CDR1 is SGHDN and CDR2 FVKESK. Here the CDR3 reads CASSPERTTEAFF. CDR3 in DNA: TGTGCCAGCAGCCCCGAAAGAACCACTGAAGCTTTCTTT. Full variable domain (remainder filled in from reference TRBV14 and TRBJ1-1): EAGVTQFPSHSVIEKGQTVTLRCDPISGHDNLYWYRRVMGKEIKFLLHFVKESKQDESGMPNNRFLAERTGGTYSTLKVQPAELEDSGVYFCASSPERTTEAFFGQGTRLTVV.

V gene TRBV5-6 combines with J gene TRBJ2-1, with TRBD2 matching 7 bases. The V gene's germline CDR1 is SGHDT and CDR2 YYEEEE. The CDR3 extends over 16 amino acids. Unmatched junction bases numbered 5, after V lost 2 bases and J lost 0 bases. The CDR3 nucleotides are TGTGCCAGCAGCTTACTAGCGTTAAGCTCCTACAATGAGCAGTTCTTC. This translates into CASSLLALSSYNEQFF.

The J gene is TRBJ2-4, the V gene TRBV5-1, with 11 positions matching TRBD1. Losses at the gene ends were 4 bases for V and 9 bases for J; bases not matched to a gene: 6. The CDR3 length is 14 residues. The germline V gene has CDR1 SGHRS and CDR2 YFSETQ. CDR3 DNA sequence: TGCGCCAGCAGCCCCGGACAGGGGGCGGGCATTCAGTACTTC. The encoded protein is CASSPGQGAGIQYF.

The V call is TRBV27, the J call TRBJ1-1; the match to TRBD1 covers 10 bases. The CDR3 is 15 residues long. Per the germline V gene, CDR1 is MNHEY and CDR2 is SMNVEV (reference sequence). V trimming: 5 bases; J trimming: 4 bases; junction bases outside the gene matches: 7. The CDR3 loop reads CASSTDRGLFTEAFF. The CDR3 DNA reads as TGTGCCAGCAGTACCGACAGGGGGCTTTTCACTGAAGCTTTCTTT.

This chain uses TRBV2 with TRBJ2-1, with 14 bases matching TRBD2. This CDR3 is 17 amino acids long. Trimming cost V 4 bases and J 0 bases; bases outside gene matches: 2. Germline CDR1 and CDR2: SNHLY and FYNNEI. CDR3 sequence reads: CASSVGTSGSSYNEQFF. Here the CDR3 DNA reads TGTGCCAGCAGTGTTGGGACTAGCGGGAGCTCCTACAATGAGCAGTTCTTC.

The chain links TRBV29-1 to TRBJ2-5; the match to TRBD1 covers 8 bases. The trim removed 6 bases at V and 2 bases at J, leaving 2 bases unmatched. The CDR3 length is 12 residues. Germline lookup yields CDR1 SQVTM and CDR2 ANQGSEA. CDR3 nucleotide sequence: TGCAGCGTGCGGGACAGGCAAGAGACCCAGTACTTC. It translates to CSVRDRQETQYF. Combining the CDR3 with reference TRBV29-1 and TRBJ2-5 gives the whole variable domain SAVISQKPSRDICQRGTSLTIQCQVDSQVTMMFWYRQQPGQSLTLIATANQGSEATYESGFVIDKFPISRPNLTFSTLTVSNMSPEDSSIYLCSVRDRQETQYFGPGTRLLVL.

The J gene is TRBJ1-5, the V gene TRBV28; maybe TRBD1 (5 bases). CDR1 and CDR2 from the germline V gene are MDHEN and SYDVKM. Trimming took 5 bases from V and 8 from J, leaving 19 bases between them. CDR3 size: 15 residues. The CDR3 here is CASSTSTPKGEPQHF. CDR3 nucleotide sequence: TGTGCCAGCAGTACCTCGACCCCGAAAGGGGAGCCCCAGCATTTT.

The chain employs TRBV7-6 and TRBJ2-6; D might be TRBD2 (6 bases). Trimming removed 5 bases from V and 2 bases from J, with 7 bases in between. This CDR3 is 14 amino acids long. Germline CDR1 reads SGHVS; CDR2 reads FNYEAQ. CDR3 DNA sequence: TGTGCCAGCAGCCGGAGGGCTGGGGCCAACGTCCTGACTTTC. Protein: CASSRRAGANVLTF.

This chain links TRBV5-1 with TRBJ2-3, with D perhaps TRBD2 (5 bases). Germline CDR1 is SGHRS and CDR2 is YFSETQ. V lost 5 bases to trimming and J lost 2 bases, with 15 bases between them. This CDR3 comprises 15 residues. The CDR3 bases are TGCGCCAGCAGGACCCCTAGCCCGTACACAGATACGCAGTATTTT. It translates to CASRTPSPYTDTQYF.

In this sample, this clone turned up once. The chain recombines TRBV4-1 with TRBJ1-4, with 8 bases matching TRBD1. CDR1 is MGHRA and CDR2 is YSYEKL in the germline V gene. This CDR3 is 17 amino acids long. V lost 0 bases and J lost 0; bases outside the gene matches: 3. The CDR3 DNA follows: TGCGCCAGCAGCCAAGACACAGGGGGGCCAACTAATGAAAAACTGTTTTTT. It specifies CASSQDTGGPTNEKLFF.

The J gene is TRBJ1-2, the V gene TRBV7-8; possible D gene TRBD1, 6 bases. The germline V gene encodes CDR1 SGHVS and CDR2 FQNEAQ. The CDR3 has 17 amino acids. Trimming shortened V by 3 bases and J by 1 base, and 18 bases separated the two germline ends. The CDR3 nucleotides read TGTGCCAGCAGCTTTCCCTCGACAGGAGAAAGTAACTATGGCTACACCTTC. Translated, it gives CASSFPSTGESNYGYTF. Full variable domain (rest looked up from reference TRBV7-8 and TRBJ1-2): GAGVSQSPRYKVAKRGQDVALRCDPISGHVSLFWYQQALGQGPEFLTYFQNEAQLDKSGLPSDRFFAERPEGSVSTLKIQRTQQEDSAVYLCASSFPSTGESNYGYTFGSGTRLTVV.

The chain has TRBV6-5 and TRBJ2-3, with 7 bases fitting TRBD1. The CDR3 contains 15 residues. V dropped 2 bases and J dropped 4; count of bases not matched to a gene: 6. Germline V CDR1 and CDR2: MNHEY, SVGAGI. The CDR3 nucleotides are TGTGCCAGCAGTTACAGGCAGGGGGATCCAGATACGCAGTATTTT. Residues: CASSYRQGDPDTQYF.

The chain joins TRBV2 to TRBJ2-3; D not certain. V was trimmed by 3 bases and J by 0 bases, leaving 10 bases between them. Germline CDR1 is SNHLY and CDR2 is FYNNEI. The CDR3 is 15 amino acids. The CDR3 bases are TGTGCCAGCAGTGACCCACTGTCTAGCACAGATACGCAGTATTTT. It yields the protein CASSDPLSSTDTQYF.